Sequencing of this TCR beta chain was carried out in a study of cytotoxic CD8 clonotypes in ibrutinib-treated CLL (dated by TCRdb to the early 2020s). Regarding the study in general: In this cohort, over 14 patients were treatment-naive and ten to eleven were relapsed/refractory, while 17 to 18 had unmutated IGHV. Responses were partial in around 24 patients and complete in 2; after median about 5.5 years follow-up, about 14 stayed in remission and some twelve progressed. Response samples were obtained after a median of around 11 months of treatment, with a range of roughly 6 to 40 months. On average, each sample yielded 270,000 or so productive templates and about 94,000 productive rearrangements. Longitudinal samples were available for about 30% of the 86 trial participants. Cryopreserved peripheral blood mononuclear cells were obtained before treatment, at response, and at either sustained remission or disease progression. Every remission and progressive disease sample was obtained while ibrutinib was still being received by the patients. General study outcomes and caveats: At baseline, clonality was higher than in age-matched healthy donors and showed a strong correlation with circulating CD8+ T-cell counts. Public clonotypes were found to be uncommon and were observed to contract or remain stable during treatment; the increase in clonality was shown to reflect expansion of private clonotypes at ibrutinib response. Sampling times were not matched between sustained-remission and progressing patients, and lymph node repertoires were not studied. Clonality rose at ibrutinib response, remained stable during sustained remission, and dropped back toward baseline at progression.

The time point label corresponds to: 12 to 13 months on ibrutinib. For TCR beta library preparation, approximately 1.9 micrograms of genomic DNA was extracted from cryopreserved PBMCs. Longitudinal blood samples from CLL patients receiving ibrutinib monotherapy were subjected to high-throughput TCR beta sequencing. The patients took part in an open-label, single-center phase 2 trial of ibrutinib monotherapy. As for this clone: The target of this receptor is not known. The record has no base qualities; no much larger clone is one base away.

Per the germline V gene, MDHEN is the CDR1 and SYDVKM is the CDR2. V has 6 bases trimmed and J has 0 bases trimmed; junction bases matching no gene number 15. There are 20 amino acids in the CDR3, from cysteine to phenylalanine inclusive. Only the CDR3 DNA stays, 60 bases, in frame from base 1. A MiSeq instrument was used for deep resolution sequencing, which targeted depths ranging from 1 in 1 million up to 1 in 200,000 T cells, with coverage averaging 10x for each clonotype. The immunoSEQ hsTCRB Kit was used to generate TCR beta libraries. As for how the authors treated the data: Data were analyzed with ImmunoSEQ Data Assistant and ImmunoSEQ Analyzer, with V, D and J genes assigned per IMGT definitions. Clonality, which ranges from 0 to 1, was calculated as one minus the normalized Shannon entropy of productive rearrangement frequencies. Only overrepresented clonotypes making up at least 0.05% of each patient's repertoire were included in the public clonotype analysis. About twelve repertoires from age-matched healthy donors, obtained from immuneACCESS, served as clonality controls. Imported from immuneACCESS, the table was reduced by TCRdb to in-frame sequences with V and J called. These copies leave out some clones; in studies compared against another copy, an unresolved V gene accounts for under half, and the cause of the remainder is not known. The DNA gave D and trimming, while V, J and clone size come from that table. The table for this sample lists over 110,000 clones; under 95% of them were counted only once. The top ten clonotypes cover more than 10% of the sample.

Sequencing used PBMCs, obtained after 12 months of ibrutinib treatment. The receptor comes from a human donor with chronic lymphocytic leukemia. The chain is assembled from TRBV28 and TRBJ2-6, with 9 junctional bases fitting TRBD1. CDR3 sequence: CASSAGMGQGVFSGANVLTF. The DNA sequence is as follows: TGTGCCAGCAGCGCGGGCATGGGACAGGGCGTTTTCTCTGGGGCCAACGTCCTGACTTTC.